What follows are 21 T cell receptor beta chains derived from one specimen sequenced in a study of blood T cell repertoires in COVID-19. The method was immunoSEQ multiplex PCR; TCRdb's version includes in-frame clones alone and lacks a portion of them. In the table there are about 390,000 clones, around 87% of which are singletons. Sequenced sample: peripheral blood. The receptors here all came from a woman in her sixties with COVID-19, enrolled during active disease.

The chain joins TRBV24-1 to TRBJ2-3; 8 bases align to TRBD2. Germline loops: CDR1 KGHDR, CDR2 SFDVKD. V was clipped by 4 bases and J by 6 bases; unmatched bases: 8. This CDR3 is built from 15 residues. For the CDR3, the DNA is TGTGCCACCAGTGACCCAGCGGGGGCAGGGGATACGCAGTATTTT. This codes for CATSDPAGAGDTQYF.

As DNA, the CDR3 is TGCGCCAGCAGCTTGGTTTCAGGGGCCCAGGGGGACCAGTACTTC. Its translation: CASSLVSGAQGDQYF. V usage is TRBV5-1 and J usage is TRBJ2-5; 7 nucleotides agree with TRBD1. Germline-derived CDR1 and CDR2 are SGHRS and YFSETQ. The length of the CDR3 is 15 residues. The V and J ends lost 0 bases and 10 bases, in that order; junction bases with no gene match: 12.

This clone was seen only once. The chain has TRBV4-2 and TRBJ1-2; a weak D match, TRBD1 (5 bases). This CDR3 region has 18 residues. The germline V gene has CDR1 LGHNA and CDR2 YNFKEQ. V lost 1 base and J lost 4, with 22 bases in between. The CDR3 DNA reads as TGTGCCAGCAGCCAAGTTGGAGGGTCGGGTGGGACGCTCTATGGCTACACCTTC. It yields the protein CASSQVGGSGGTLYGYTF.

The chain links TRBV6-1 to TRBJ2-2, with 8 bases fitting TRBD1. Looked up from germline, CDR1 is MNHNS and CDR2 is SASEGT. The CDR3 extends over 15 amino acids. V lost 3 bases and J lost 8; bases outside the gene matches: 8. CDR3 DNA sequence: TGTGCCAGCAGTGAGTGGACAGGGAACAAGGGGGAGCTGTTTTTT. It codes for CASSEWTGNKGELFF.

The rearrangement links TRBV5-4 to TRBJ2-1; TRBD2 is a possible D gene (6 bases). Trimming pared 2 bases from V and 0 bases from J, leaving 12 bases between. Germline V gene sequence: CDR1 SGHNT, CDR2 YYREEE (reference sequence). The CDR3 totals 16 residues. CDR3 protein: CASSLGGESSYNEQFF. DNA for the CDR3: TGTGCCAGCAGCTTAGGCGGGGAAAGCTCCTACAATGAGCAGTTCTTC.

The rearrangement joins TRBV9 to TRBJ2-7; 7 bases are a match to TRBD1. The CDR3 consists of 15 residues. V lost 4 bases, J lost 0 bases, and 7 bases stayed unmatched. Germline loops: CDR1 SGDLS, CDR2 YYNGEE. CDR3 DNA sequence: TGTGCCAGCAGCTTCGGACAGGCCCCCTCCTACGAGCAGTACTTC. Amino acids: CASSFGQAPSYEQYF.

The chain combines TRBV15 with TRBJ1-2; D is unresolved. Germline CDR1 LNHNV, CDR2 YYDKDF (reference sequence). The CDR3 totals 15 residues. V lost 3 bases, J lost 7 bases, and 18 bases lay in between. The CDR3 DNA sequence: TGTGCCACCAGCAGGAGGGTAGGGCTCCTGGTTGGCTACACCTTC. This translates into CATSRRVGLLVGYTF.

The J gene is TRBJ2-7, the V gene TRBV30, with D possibly TRBD1 on 6 matching bases. The germline V gene has CDR1 GTSNPN and CDR2 SVGIG (reference sequence). Trimming stripped 2 bases from V and 6 bases from J, with 17 bases between. The CDR3 totals 14 residues. CDR3 in DNA: TGTGCCTGGAGTAGAATTCTCAGGGGAGCCGAGCAGTACTTC. Amino acid sequence: CAWSRILRGAEQYF.

The rearrangement joins TRBV29-1 to TRBJ1-2; 7 bases fit TRBD1. Germline V lookup: CDR1 SQVTM, CDR2 ANQGSEA. V lost 5 bases and J lost 6; bases outside the gene matches: 9. The length of the CDR3 is 13 residues. The CDR3 region is CSVQFTGANGYTF. The DNA of the CDR3 is TGCAGCGTTCAATTCACAGGGGCTAATGGCTACACCTTC.

This clone was found once. V gene TRBV5-5 combines with J gene TRBJ2-7, with D possibly TRBD2 on 6 matching bases. There are 14 residues in the CDR3. From germline, CDR1 is SGHKS and CDR2 YYEKEE (reference sequence). V lost 5 bases and J lost 6, with 18 bases in between. CDR3 sequence reads: CASSWRGRDGEQYF. DNA for the CDR3: TGTGCCAGCAGTTGGAGGGGTAGGGATGGCGAGCAGTACTTC.

V is TRBV27 and J is TRBJ2-7; 7 positions agree with TRBD2. From germline, CDR1 is MNHEY and CDR2 SMNVEV (reference sequence). With 4 bases clipped from V and 5 bases from J, the junction kept 8 bases outside the gene matches. The CDR3 loop spans 14 amino acids. The CDR3 here is CASSYTGGRNEQYF. In nucleotides, the CDR3 is TGTGCCAGCAGTTACACGGGAGGCAGGAACGAGCAGTACTTC.

The chain combines TRBV9 with TRBJ1-6; the D gene is possibly TRBD1 (6 bases). Looked up from germline, CDR1 is SGDLS and CDR2 is YYNGEE. This CDR3 has 15 amino acids. Trimming shortened V by 3 bases and J by 6 bases, and 13 bases separated the two germline ends. CDR3 DNA: TGTGCCAGCAGCGCCTTCCAGGGGACTAATTCACCCCTCCACTTT. It is translated as CASSAFQGTNSPLHF.

On this clone itself: The same CDR3 also results from other DNA sequences found in this sample. The J gene is TRBJ1-2, the V gene TRBV19, with D possibly being TRBD1 (5 bases). Deletions cut 5 bases from V and 2 bases from J, with 9 bases between. This CDR3 has 13 amino acids. Germline V gene lookup returns CDR1 LNHDA and CDR2 SQIVND (reference sequence). CDR3 residues: CASSDRGNYGYTF. Here the CDR3 DNA reads TGTGCCAGTAGTGATAGGGGAAACTATGGCTACACCTTC.

The rearrangement uses TRBV7-8 and TRBJ2-1, with D tentatively TRBD2 (6 bases). CDR1 is SGHVS, CDR2 FQNEAQ, per germline. The CDR3 consists of 15 residues. With 1 base removed from V and 6 bases from J, the gap between germline ends came to 13 bases. CDR3 in DNA: TGTGCCAGCAGCTTAGAAAGGAGGGTTGGCAATGAGCAGTTCTTC. Amino acid sequence: CASSLERRVGNEQFF.

The chain combines TRBV6-5 with TRBJ1-4; weak D call: TRBD1 (5 bases). The V gene's germline CDR1 is MNHEY and CDR2 SVGAGI. This CDR3 is built from 15 residues. V dropped 6 bases and J dropped 4 bases, with 15 bases sitting between them. CDR3 protein: CASRPPGRGNEKLFF. Written as DNA, the CDR3 is TGTGCCAGCAGGCCCCCAGGGCGAGGTAATGAAAAACTGTTTTTT.

The chain links TRBV2 to TRBJ2-5; TRBD1 matches at 8 bases. The CDR3 has 15 amino acids. The V segment lost 6 bases and the J segment 0 bases; nucleotides outside the gene matches: 6. CDR1 and CDR2 from the germline V gene are SNHLY and FYNNEI. CDR3 nucleotide sequence: TGTGCCAGCAGGCTCCGGGACAGGCACCAAGAGACCCAGTACTTC. Translation: CASRLRDRHQETQYF.

The CDR3 here is CAAKESGMRTGELFF. CDR3 bases: TGTGCCGCAAAAGAATCGGGGATGCGCACCGGGGAGCTGTTTTTT. The chain couples TRBV19 to TRBJ2-2, with D possibly being TRBD2 (5 bases). CDR3 length equals 15 residues. CDR1 and CDR2 (germline): LNHDA, SQIVND (reference sequence). The germline V and J ends were trimmed by 11 bases and 4 bases, with 20 bases remaining between them.

V is TRBV3-1 (or the pseudogene TRBV3-2) and J is TRBJ1-2, with D unclear. CDR1 is LGHDT and CDR2 is YNNKEL in the germline V gene (reference sequence). Trimming took off 1 base at V and 7 bases at J, with 7 bases between the two ends. CDR3 size: 12 residues. CDR3 in DNA: TGTGCCAGCAGCCAAGCCGCAGTTGGCTACACCTTC. Protein: CASSQAAVGYTF.

This rearrangement joins TRBV28 to TRBJ1-2; TRBD1 might be the D (5 bases). Germline values: CDR1 MDHEN, CDR2 SYDVKM. Trimming removed 5 bases from V and 5 bases from J, with 18 bases in between. The CDR3 totals 15 residues. The CDR3 DNA reads as TGTGCCAGCAGTCCGGACAAGGCCTGGAAGTATGGCTACACCTTC. Its protein product is CASSPDKAWKYGYTF.

The V call is TRBV5-5, the J call TRBJ1-5, with 8 bases identical to TRBD1. The CDR3 consists of 13 residues. The V segment lost 2 bases and the J segment 7 bases; nucleotides outside the gene matches: 2. From germline, CDR1 is SGHKS and CDR2 YYEKEE (reference sequence). CDR3 sequence: CASSLQGGQPQHF. The CDR3 DNA reads TGTGCCAGCAGCTTACAGGGGGGACAGCCCCAGCATTTT. Full variable domain (remainder filled in from reference TRBV5-5 and TRBJ1-5): DAGVTQSPTHLIKTRGQQVTLRCSPISGHKSVSWYQQVLGQGPQFIFQYYEKEERGRGNFPDRFSARQFPNYSSELNVNALLLGDSALYLCASSLQGGQPQHFGDGTRLSIL.

On this clone itself: Other DNA sequences from this sample encode an identical CDR3 as well. This chain links TRBV27 with TRBJ1-6; D gene ambiguous. V shed 6 bases and J shed 6 bases, with 12 bases lying between them. Germline CDR1 reads MNHEY; CDR2 reads SMNVEV (reference sequence). The CDR3 length is 14 residues. CDR3 sequence (DNA): TGTGCCAGCAGACAATGGCAGATTAATTCACCCCTCCACTTT. Its protein product is CASRQWQINSPLHF.